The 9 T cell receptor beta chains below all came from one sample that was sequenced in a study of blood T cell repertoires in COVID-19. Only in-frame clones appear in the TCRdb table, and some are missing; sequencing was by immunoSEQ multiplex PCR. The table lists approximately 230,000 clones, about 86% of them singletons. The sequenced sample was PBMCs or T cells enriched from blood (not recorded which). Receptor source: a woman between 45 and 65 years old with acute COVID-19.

The CDR3 loop is CAHALGMNTEAFF. The CDR3 DNA reads TGTGCCCACGCCCTGGGCATGAACACTGAAGCTTTCTTT. The rearrangement joins TRBV12-3 or TRBV12-4 to TRBJ1-1, with no clear D. The CDR3 is 13 amino acids. The ends were cut back, 11 bases at V and 0 bases at J, with 13 bases in the middle.

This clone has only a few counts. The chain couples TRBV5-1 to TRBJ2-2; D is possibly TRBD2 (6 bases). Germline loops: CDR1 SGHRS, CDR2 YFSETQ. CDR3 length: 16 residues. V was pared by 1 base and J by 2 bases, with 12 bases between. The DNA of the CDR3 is TGCGCCAGCAGCTTGATTAGCGGATTAAACACCGGGGAGCTGTTTTTT. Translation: CASSLISGLNTGELFF.

DNA of the CDR3: TGTGCCACCCTACTGCTTGAGAACACTGAAGCTTTCTTT. Protein product: CATLLLENTEAFF. This chain joins TRBV21-1 and TRBJ1-1. TRBV21-1 is shown as a pseudogene. The CDR3 has 13 amino acids.

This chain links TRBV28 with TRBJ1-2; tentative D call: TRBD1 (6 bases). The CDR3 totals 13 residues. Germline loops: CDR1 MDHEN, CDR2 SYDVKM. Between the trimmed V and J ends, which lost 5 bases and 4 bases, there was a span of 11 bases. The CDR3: CASSMDSSYGYTF. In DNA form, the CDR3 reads TGTGCCAGCAGTATGGACAGTTCCTATGGCTACACCTTC.

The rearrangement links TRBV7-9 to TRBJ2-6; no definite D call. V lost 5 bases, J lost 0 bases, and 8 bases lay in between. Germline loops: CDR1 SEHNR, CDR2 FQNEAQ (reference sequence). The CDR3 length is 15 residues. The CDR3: CASSLRSSGANVLTF. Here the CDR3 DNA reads TGTGCCAGCAGCCTACGGAGCTCTGGGGCCAACGTCCTGACTTTC.

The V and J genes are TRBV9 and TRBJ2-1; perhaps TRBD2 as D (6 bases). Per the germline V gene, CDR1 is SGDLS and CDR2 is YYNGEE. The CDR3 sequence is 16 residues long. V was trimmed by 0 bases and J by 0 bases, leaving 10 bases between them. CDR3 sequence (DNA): TGTGCCAGCAGCGTAGGCGATAGCGGCTCCTACAATGAGCAGTTCTTC. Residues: CASSVGDSGSYNEQFF.

CDR3 region: CASTLGGPNEKLFF. CDR3 DNA sequence: TGTGCCAGTACTCTGGGAGGGCCTAATGAAAAACTGTTTTTT. The rearrangement links TRBV6-5 to TRBJ1-4, with unresolved D. The CDR3 extends over 14 amino acids. Deletions cut 9 bases from V and 3 bases from J, with 14 bases between. Germline V gene data show CDR1 as MNHEY and CDR2 as SVGAGI.

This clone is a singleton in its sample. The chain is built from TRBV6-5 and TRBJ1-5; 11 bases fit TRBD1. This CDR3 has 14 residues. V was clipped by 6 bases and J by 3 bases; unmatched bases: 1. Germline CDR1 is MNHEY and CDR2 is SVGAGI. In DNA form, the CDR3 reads TGTGCCAGCAGCGGACAGGGGGCCAATCAGCCCCAGCATTTT. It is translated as CASSGQGANQPQHF.

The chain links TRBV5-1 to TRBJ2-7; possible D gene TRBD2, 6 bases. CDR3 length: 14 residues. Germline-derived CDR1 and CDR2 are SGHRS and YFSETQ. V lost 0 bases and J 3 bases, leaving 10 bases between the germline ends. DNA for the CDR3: TGCGCCAGCAGCTTGGCGGGGACTGGCTACGAGCAGTACTTC. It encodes CASSLAGTGYEQYF.